Detailed here is one TCR beta chain. TCRdb's copy holds only in-frame clones and misses some; the assay was immunoSEQ multiplex PCR. The table has about 150,000 clones, approximately 94% seen once. Germline CDR1 is MDHEN and CDR2 is SYDVKM. CDR3 length: 14 residues. V dropped 2 bases and J dropped 2; count of bases not matched to a gene: 1. This sample stems from a study of control samples from healthy donors and cancer patients. What was sequenced was blood. The clonotype originates from a middle-aged man in good health. V gene TRBV28 combines with J gene TRBJ2-3; 7 bases are shared with TRBD2. Here the CDR3 reads CASSLRGVTDTQYF. Here the CDR3 DNA reads TGTGCCAGCAGTTTACGGGGGGTCACAGATACGCAGTATTTT.